This T cell receptor beta chain was identified in a study of low-dose radiotherapy and immunotherapy resistance in tumors. Whole-study context: The study delivered 0.5 Gy per fraction every 2 weeks to Cohort 1, totaling 6.5 Gy. Each patient was administered nivolumab intravenously at 240 mg, which was a flat dose, every two weeks, along with intravenous ipilimumab at 1 mg/kg every six weeks. Cyclophosphamide was given intravenously at 200 mg/m2 every two weeks, and each dose came one day before radiation and immunotherapy.

Alpha and beta chains were covered, as first-strand cDNA relied on TRAV- and TRBV-specific primers. TCRs underwent roughly 19 PCR cycles of amplification with a constant-region primer and V-primer adapter. TCRdb re-derived calls from the reads in MiXCR, one entry per CDR3 protein. The repertoire holds around 60,000 distinct CDR3 sequences, 20% to 25% seen once, with approximately 6.4% in the top ten. Ten or more counts support this clonotype. Germline CDR1 reads LGHDT; CDR2 reads YNNKEL (reference sequence). The CDR3 has 16 amino acids. The V and J ends lost 6 bases and 2 bases, in that order; junction bases with no gene match: 6. Time point specified: after trial treatment. Treatment here: LDRT plus nivolumab, ipilimumab, low-dose cyclophosphamide and aspirin (RACIN trial).

The input for sequencing was PBMCs, taken after low-dose radiotherapy plus immunotherapy. The chain carries TRBV3-1 and TRBJ2-3; TRBD2 agrees at 12 bases. The source is a male donor with prostate cancer. In DNA, the CDR3 is TGTGCCAGCAGGAACGGACTAGCGGGGCTCACAGATACGCAGTATTTT. Protein product: CASRNGLAGLTDTQYF.